The text below deals with one T cell receptor (beta chain). V shed 6 bases, J shed 7 bases, and the junction held 5 bases outside the gene matches. The length of the CDR3 is 11 residues. The germline V gene has CDR1 DFQATT and CDR2 SNEGSKA (reference sequence). This sample is drawn from a study of blood T cell repertoires in COVID-19. Study background: The study counted Cohort 3 donors as recovered given two negative PCRs, clearance, or symptom resolution.

Assay used: immunoSEQ multiplex PCR; TCRdb lists only in-frame clones, some missing. The data show approximately 190,000 clones, around 87% seen once. The study drew participants aged about 18 to 90 years from 20 to 30 US areas. This chain uses TRBV20-1 with TRBJ1-2, with TRBD1 identical over 7 bases. This receptor was taken from a woman aged 35 to 49 in a cohort exposed to, infected with or recovered from COVID-19 (not recorded which). Sequencing was performed on PBMCs or T cells enriched from blood (not recorded which). The CDR3 here is CSARQGPGYTF. CDR3 DNA: TGCAGTGCACGACAGGGACCTGGCTACACCTTC.